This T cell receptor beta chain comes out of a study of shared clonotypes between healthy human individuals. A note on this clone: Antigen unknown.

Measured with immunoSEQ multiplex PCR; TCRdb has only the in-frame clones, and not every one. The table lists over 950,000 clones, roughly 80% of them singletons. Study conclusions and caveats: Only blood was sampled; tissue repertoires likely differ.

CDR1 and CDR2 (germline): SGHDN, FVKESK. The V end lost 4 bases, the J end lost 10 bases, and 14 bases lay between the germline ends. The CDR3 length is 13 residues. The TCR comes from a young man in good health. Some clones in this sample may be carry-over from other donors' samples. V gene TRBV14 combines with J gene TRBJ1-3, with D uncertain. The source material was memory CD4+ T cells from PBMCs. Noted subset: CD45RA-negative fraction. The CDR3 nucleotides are TGTGCCAGCAGCCCTGTTGGCGAAGGTACCATATATTTT. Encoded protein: CASSPVGEGTIYF.